These T cell receptor beta chains were read from a single sample in a study of Ad26.COV2.S vaccination and SARS-CoV-2 variants. The table came from immunoSEQ multiplex PCR; TCRdb's copy has only in-frame clones and leaves some out. The table records 300,000 to 350,000 clones, roughly 90% of them present only once. Here the sequenced sample was peripheral blood, taken in a trial of Ad26.COV2.S vaccine versus placebo. These receptors originate from a person between 18 and 59 years old who received the Ad26.COV2.S COVID-19 vaccine or a placebo. Each CDR3 is given without its conserved first and last residue. The order of the fields is CDR3 protein, J gene, V gene.

CDR3: ASSRLSFLLGKY
J: TRBJ2-7
V: TRBV6-2/TRBV6-3

CDR3: ASIVQGKGVNTEAF
J: TRBJ1-1
V: TRBV7-9

CDR3: ASSLGSGYT
J: TRBJ1-2
V: TRBV12-3/TRBV12-4

CDR3: ASSESGGDQPQH
J: TRBJ1-5
V: TRBV2

CDR3: ASSYVTPGARETQY
J: TRBJ2-5
V: TRBV27

CDR3: ASSEGHVLPEAF
J: TRBJ1-1
V: TRBV2

CDR3: ASTTSGSYEQY
J: TRBJ2-7
V: TRBV7-2

CDR3: ASQGVTSSYEQY
J: TRBJ2-7
V: TRBV7-2

CDR3: ASSLGGRTSKDTQY
J: TRBJ2-3
V: TRBV7-2

CDR3: ASSQTSGVGEQF
J: TRBJ2-1
V: TRBV5-1

CDR3: ASNLRRALDQETQY
J: TRBJ2-5
V: TRBV6-6

CDR3: ASSPYSTGNTGELF
J: TRBJ2-2
V: TRBV5-1

CDR3: ASSPGNTIY
J: TRBJ1-3
V: TRBV2

CDR3: ASSLGPSSGNTIY
J: TRBJ1-3
V: TRBV5-1

CDR3: ASSQEVAEADTQY
J: TRBJ2-3
V: TRBV4-2

CDR3: AWSAGGEQF
J: TRBJ2-1
V: TRBV30

CDR3: ASSSAGTGDHGYT
J: TRBJ1-2
V: TRBV6-2/TRBV6-3

CDR3: ASSSNTEAF
J: TRBJ1-1
V: TRBV5-1

CDR3: ASSQDRTLNTGELF
J: TRBJ2-2
V: TRBV4-3

CDR3: ASSWDAGGGNQPQH
J: TRBJ1-5
V: TRBV5-4

CDR3: ASSYDSRSMNTEAF
J: TRBJ1-1
V: TRBV6-5

CDR3: ASSFMDGGDTQY
J: TRBJ2-3
V: TRBV7-9

CDR3: ASSFLTALAGGGVETQY
J: TRBJ2-5
V: TRBV6-6

CDR3: ASSYRTNDGYT
J: TRBJ1-2
V: TRBV6-6

CDR3: ASSEASGARGWQPQH
J: TRBJ1-5
V: TRBV6-1

CDR3: ASDAGGEQY
J: TRBJ2-7
V: TRBV21-1

CDR3: ASSVTQAGGRETQY
J: TRBJ2-5
V: TRBV9

CDR3: ASTPLGGTGLQNTEAF
J: TRBJ1-1
V: TRBV19

CDR3: ASSLASADTQY
J: TRBJ2-3
V: TRBV7-6

CDR3: ASSLLAGNVGELF
J: TRBJ2-2
V: TRBV5-1

CDR3: AITDRLAGNNEQF
J: TRBJ2-1
V: TRBV10-3

CDR3: ASSFGGNVAYEQY
J: TRBJ2-7
V: TRBV28

CDR3: ASSQDGLGQDPGQY
J: TRBJ2-7
V: TRBV14

CDR3: ASSSSAGNSPLH
J: TRBJ1-6
V: TRBV7-9

CDR3: ASSSDRGGAGTQY
J: TRBJ2-3
V: TRBV5-1

CDR3: SVSQGLRTEAF
J: TRBJ1-1
V: TRBV29-1

CDR3: ASSLTSDTEAF
J: TRBJ1-1
V: TRBV7-3

CDR3: ASRTGGNWRLY
J: TRBJ2-7
V: TRBV6-5

CDR3: ATSEGAQETQY
J: TRBJ2-5
V: TRBV24-1

CDR3: ASSSLLAPFGDEQF
J: TRBJ2-1
V: TRBV28

CDR3: ASSLHRLATSTDTQY
J: TRBJ2-3
V: TRBV2

CDR3: ASSLVANYGYT
J: TRBJ1-2
V: TRBV28

CDR3: ASSLKEKLF
J: TRBJ1-4
V: TRBV6-6

CDR3: ASSIRWRGPRQNGYT
J: TRBJ1-2
V: TRBV19

CDR3: ASSPVDPGEKLF
J: TRBJ1-4
V: TRBV28

CDR3: ASSPGHGTYEQY
J: TRBJ2-7
V: TRBV18

CDR3: AWSVRVYQETQY
J: TRBJ2-5
V: TRBV30

CDR3: ASSTTGGYYEQY
J: TRBJ2-7
V: TRBV7-9

CDR3: ASSFTDNEQF
J: TRBJ2-1
V: TRBV12-3/TRBV12-4

CDR3: ASSILPGWGGTEAF
J: TRBJ1-1
V: TRBV19

CDR3: ASSPNGDTQY
J: TRBJ2-3
V: TRBV10-2

CDR3: ASSSQGRLEAF
J: TRBJ1-1
V: TRBV7-9

CDR3: ASSSEAERRETQY
J: TRBJ2-5
V: TRBV7-9